Below, 3 T cell receptor beta chains from the same sample are listed, as sequenced in a study of T cells after yellow fever vaccination. A single record per CDR3 protein comes from TCRdb applying MiXCR to the 5' RACE reads. Of about 220,000 distinct CDR3 sequences listed, approximately 3% are singletons. The sequenced sample was CD4+ T cells sorted from PBMCs, obtained 10 days after the yellow fever booster vaccination. The receptors come from a man aged 18 to 30 who received the YFV17D yellow fever vaccine.

This clonotype has a count of ten or more. This chain uses TRBV5-1 with TRBJ2-3, with no clear D. Germline V gene sequence: CDR1 SGHRS, CDR2 YFSETQ. This CDR3 contains 13 residues. The V and J ends lost 0 bases and 4 bases respectively, with 6 bases between them. The CDR3 DNA follows: TGCGCCAGCAGCTTGGGGGCCGCAGATACGCAGTATTTT. It translates to CASSLGAADTQYF.

This clonotype was recorded at least ten times. J is TRBJ2-6 and V is TRBV6-2 or TRBV6-3, with D uncertain. The CDR3 runs to 17 residues. CDR1 is MNHEY, CDR2 SVGEGT, per germline. V was shortened by 5 bases and J by 0 bases, with 14 bases between the two germline ends. The CDR3 spells CASSLGHMSSGANVLTF. The CDR3 coding sequence is TGTGCCAGCAGTCTAGGGCACATGAGCTCTGGGGCCAACGTCCTGACTTTC.

The genes are TRBV5-1 and TRBJ2-1; D perhaps matches TRBD2 (7 bases). Germline CDR1 reads SGHRS; CDR2 reads YFSETQ. V dropped 7 bases and J dropped 6 bases, with 20 bases sitting between them. This CDR3 has 15 residues. CDR3 in DNA: TGCGCCAGCTTCACCCCGGGGGGCGCAGCCAATGAGCAGTTCTTC. As protein: CASFTPGGAANEQFF.